This TCR beta chain was observed in a study of T cell responses to AZD1222 COVID-19 vaccine. Whole-study results and caveats: Spike-specific TCR depth and breadth grew after two AZD1222 doses.

This clone was detected only once. No antigen is known for it. Here immunoSEQ multiplex PCR was the method, and the copy in TCRdb shows in-frame clones only, minus some. Of roughly 160,000 clones listed, less than 95% were seen once; the top ten hold 1.5%. The CDR3 runs to 17 residues. V lost 4 bases, J lost 11 bases, and 26 bases lay in between. Germline loops: CDR1 SGHAT, CDR2 FQNNGV. Sequencing was performed on peripheral blood, taken on day 0 of AZD1222 vaccination. The receptor was derived from an adult in good health. This chain uses TRBV11-2 with TRBJ1-4, with no clear D. Here the CDR3 reads CASSSMDATVGVGKLFF. Here the CDR3 DNA reads TGTGCCAGCAGCTCAATGGACGCTACAGTCGGAGTAGGGAAACTGTTTTTT.